These 4 T cell receptor beta chains share one sample of origin, sequenced in a study of T cell repertoires in cytomegalovirus infection. TCRdb passed the reads through MiXCR, listing each CDR3 protein once. This table holds more than 300,000 distinct CDR3 sequences, about 34% found once. Their antigens are not known. Sample: cultured PBMCs, taken from culture after CMV antigen stimulation. The receptors were sampled from a human donor in good health (CMV status not recorded). Some clones in this sample may be carry-over from other donors' samples.

The V and J genes are TRBV24-1 and TRBJ2-3, with 13 bases aligning to TRBD2. V shed 4 bases, J shed 6 bases, and the junction held 9 bases outside the gene matches. The CDR3 covers 17 residues. Germline V lookup: CDR1 KGHDR, CDR2 SFDVKD. Here the CDR3 reads CATSDRWTSGRVDTQYF. CDR3 in DNA: TGTGCCACCAGTGACCGGTGGACTAGCGGGAGAGTTGATACGCAGTATTTT.

The V gene is TRBV20-1, the J gene TRBJ1-6, with D maybe TRBD1 (5 bases). V gave up 0 bases and J gave up 5 bases, with 8 bases separating them. CDR3 length: 14 residues. CDR1 is DFQATT and CDR2 is SNEGSKA in the germline V gene (reference sequence). The CDR3 region has the DNA TGCAGTGCTAGAGATAGCAGGGATAATTCACCCCTCCACTTT. Amino acid sequence: CSARDSRDNSPLHF.

This chain uses TRBV7-8 with TRBJ1-1; a weak D match, TRBD1 (6 bases). V dropped 8 bases and J dropped 5 bases, with 15 bases sitting between them. The CDR3 consists of 13 residues. Germline CDR1 is SGHVS and CDR2 is FQNEAQ. The CDR3 DNA reads TGTGCCAGCCGTCCGGGGGGGCGGACTGAAGCTTTCTTT. Translated: CASRPGGRTEAFF.

In this sample, this clonotype turned up a few times. The V gene is TRBV6-6, the J gene TRBJ2-3, with D possibly matching TRBD2 (5 bases). The CDR3 totals 13 residues. CDR1 and CDR2 from the germline V gene are MNHNY and SVGAGI (reference sequence). Trimming shortened V by 2 bases and J by 6 bases, and 9 bases separated the two germline ends. The chain's CDR3 is CASSYQRADTQYF. The CDR3 DNA follows: TGTGCCAGCAGTTACCAGAGGGCTGATACGCAGTATTTT.